The 17 T cell receptor beta chains given below trace back to one sample, sequenced in a study of blood T cell repertoires in COVID-19. Assay used: immunoSEQ multiplex PCR; TCRdb lists only in-frame clones, some missing. The sample carries about 180,000 clones, roughly 88% recorded once. Sequencing was carried out using PBMCs or T cells enriched from blood (not recorded which). Source of these receptors: a young woman who had recovered from COVID-19.

The CDR3 sequence: CASSLSPISNQPQHF. CDR3 bases: TGTGCCAGCAGCTTGAGCCCGATCAGCAATCAGCCCCAGCATTTT. The genes are TRBV7-2 and TRBJ1-5; the D is unclear. From germline, CDR1 is SGHTA and CDR2 FQGNSA. Trimming removed 3 bases at V and 1 base at J, with 10 bases between. The CDR3 length is 15 residues.

The chain couples TRBV7-8 to TRBJ2-3; TRBD2 agrees at 10 bases. Trimming removed 4 bases from V and 14 bases from J; junction bases left unmatched: 9. The CDR3 length is 13 residues. CDR1 is SGHVS and CDR2 is FQNEAQ in the germline V gene. CDR3: CASSSTRLAGLYF. DNA of the CDR3: TGTGCCAGCAGCTCGACCAGACTAGCGGGTCTGTATTTT.

The chain recombines TRBV10-1 with TRBJ2-3; 7 bases match TRBD1. The CDR3 is 18 residues long. The germline gives CDR1 WNHNN, CDR2 SYGVQD (reference sequence). Trimming removed 3 bases from V and 5 bases from J; junction bases left unmatched: 17. Here the CDR3 DNA reads TGCGCCAGCAGTGACACACCTTTCAAACAGGGGTTGGGAGATACGCAGTATTTT. Its protein product is CASSDTPFKQGLGDTQYF.

V is TRBV24-1 and J is TRBJ2-1, with TRBD1 matching over 8 bases. CDR1 and CDR2 from the germline V gene are KGHDR and SFDVKD. This CDR3 spans 15 amino acids. J was trimmed by 14 bases and V by 4 bases; bases with no gene match: 15. CDR3 sequence: CATSDQSRQGPGEFF. CDR3 coding DNA: TGTGCCACCAGTGACCAAAGCCGACAGGGGCCGGGGGAGTTCTTC.

This chain links TRBV3-1 (or the pseudogene TRBV3-2) with TRBJ2-2, with TRBD2 identical over 8 bases. Trimming at V came to 0 bases and at J to 2 bases, leaving 8 bases not matched to a gene. Germline CDR1 LGHDT, CDR2 YNNKEL (reference sequence). The CDR3 is made up of 18 amino acids. The CDR3 region has the DNA TGTGCCAGCAGCCAAGATTACCAGCGGGGGAAAAACACCGGGGAGCTGTTTTTT. This encodes CASSQDYQRGKNTGELFF.

The chain links TRBV7-2 to TRBJ1-2, with D hard to call. Per germline, CDR1 SGHTA and CDR2 FQGNSA. The V end lost 2 bases, the J end lost 5 bases, and 15 bases lay between the germline ends. The CDR3 has 15 residues. The CDR3 loop reads CASSLSTAILYGYTF. The CDR3 region has the DNA TGTGCCAGCAGCTTATCCACAGCCATCCTTTATGGCTACACCTTC.

The J gene is TRBJ1-1, the V gene TRBV5-1; a weak D match, TRBD1 (5 bases). From germline, CDR1 is SGHRS and CDR2 YFSETQ. The ends were cut back, 4 bases at V and 4 bases at J, with 14 bases in the middle. The CDR3 length is 14 residues. DNA for the CDR3: TGCGCCAGCAGCCCGATACAGGCCGGCACTGAAGCTTTCTTT. Translation gives CASSPIQAGTEAFF.

J is TRBJ1-1 and V is TRBV7-3; the D is unclear. Trimming took off 2 bases at V and 5 bases at J, with 9 bases between the two ends. CDR1 SGHTA and CDR2 FQGTGA come from the germline V gene. This CDR3 region has 13 residues. DNA for the CDR3: TGTGCCAGCAGCTTAGCTCTTAGAACTGAAGCTTTCTTT. Protein: CASSLALRTEAFF.

The V call is TRBV24-1, the J call TRBJ2-6; 7 bases are shared with TRBD1. V trimming: 4 bases; J trimming: 3 bases; junction bases outside the gene matches: 11. Germline V gene sequence: CDR1 KGHDR, CDR2 SFDVKD. The CDR3 length is 18 residues. CDR3 coding DNA: TGTGCCACCAGTGACCGAAGCAAGAGGGGGCTTGGGGCCAACGTCCTGACTTTC. It encodes CATSDRSKRGLGANVLTF.

The chain has TRBV5-1 and TRBJ1-2, with 7 positions matching TRBD1. Losses at the gene ends were 4 bases for V and 7 bases for J; bases not matched to a gene: 4. Germline CDR1 SGHRS, CDR2 YFSETQ. The CDR3 extends over 12 amino acids. In DNA, the CDR3 is TGCGCCAGCAGCCCGAGGGGGCCTGGCTACACCTTC. This codes for CASSPRGPGYTF.

The rearrangement uses TRBV19 and TRBJ2-7; 8 positions match TRBD2. CDR3 length equals 18 residues. Germline lookup yields CDR1 LNHDA and CDR2 SQIVND (reference sequence). Germline trimming cut 3 bases from V and 1 base from J; bases unmatched to any gene: 14. In DNA, the CDR3 is TGTGCCAGTAGTATCACCCCCCAATTAGCGGGGAAATCCTACGAGCAGTACTTC. Amino acid sequence: CASSITPQLAGKSYEQYF. The whole variable domain, filled in from reference TRBV19 and TRBJ2-7, reads DGGITQSPKYLFRKEGQNVTLSCEQNLNHDAMYWYRQDPGQGLRLIYYSQIVNDFQKGDIAEGYSVSREKKESFPLTVTSAQKNPTAFYLCASSITPQLAGKSYEQYFGPGTRLTVT.

This clone occurred a few times. This rearrangement joins TRBV6-2 or TRBV6-3 to TRBJ2-3, with 8 bases identical to TRBD2. The CDR3 covers 16 residues. J lost 9 bases, V lost 5 bases, and 16 bases had no gene match. Germline assignment: CDR1 MNHEY and CDR2 SVGEGT. The CDR3 spells CASSIPSAGGGGTQYF. DNA for the CDR3: TGTGCCAGCAGTATTCCTTCGGCGGGAGGTGGGGGAACGCAGTATTTT.

The chain recombines TRBV28 with TRBJ1-2; the match to TRBD1 covers 9 bases. CDR1 and CDR2 from the germline V gene are MDHEN and SYDVKM. The CDR3 is made up of 13 amino acids. Trimming removed 5 bases from V and 3 bases from J; junction bases left unmatched: 1. CDR3 DNA: TGTGCCAGCAGTACAGGGGGCGACTATGGCTACACCTTC. Protein sequence: CASSTGGDYGYTF.

The rearrangement links TRBV5-1 to TRBJ2-7; D perhaps matches TRBD1 (5 bases). This CDR3 is built from 14 residues. Germline CDR1 SGHRS, CDR2 YFSETQ. The V and J ends lost 1 base and 5 bases respectively, with 13 bases between them. The CDR3 loop is CASSLWQGQDEQYF. The CDR3 DNA is TGCGCCAGCAGCTTGTGGCAGGGTCAGGACGAGCAGTACTTC.

V and J are TRBV7-3 and TRBJ2-1; possible D gene TRBD2, 5 bases. V gave up 5 bases and J gave up 0 bases, with 5 bases separating them. The germline CDR1 and CDR2 sequences are SGHTA and FQGTGA. The CDR3 is 13 amino acids. Here the CDR3 DNA reads TGTGCCAGCAGCCGGGGCTCCTACAATGAGCAGTTCTTC. It yields the protein CASSRGSYNEQFF.

This clone was picked up a small number of times. V is TRBV27 and J is TRBJ1-2, with D perhaps matching TRBD1 (6 bases). V lost 10 bases, J lost 4 bases, and 13 bases lay in between. The CDR3 length is 12 residues. Looked up from germline, CDR1 is MNHEY and CDR2 is SMNVEV (reference sequence). The chain's CDR3 is CATGGATYGYTF. Here the CDR3 DNA reads TGTGCCACCGGGGGGGCTACCTATGGCTACACCTTC.

V is TRBV10-1 and J is TRBJ2-1; 9 bases are a match to TRBD2. The V and J ends lost 2 bases and 5 bases, in that order; junction bases with no gene match: 4. Germline V CDR1 and CDR2: WNHNN, SYGVQD (reference sequence). The CDR3 totals 15 residues. The CDR3 coding sequence is TGCGCCAGCAGTGAGATTAGCGGGAGCCACAATGAGCAGTTCTTC. This encodes CASSEISGSHNEQFF.